The clone carrying this T cell receptor (beta chain) has more than one count but fewer than ten. Antigen unknown. Selected positively for CCR7 and CD45RO-negative, naive CD8 cells excluded terminally differentiated effector memory CD45RA+ cells. The sample originates from a study of shared clonotypes between healthy human individuals. Study in general: The people who gave samples were a couple of women and a few men aged 18 to 49.

This table comes from immunoSEQ multiplex PCR, and its TCRdb copy is limited to in-frame clones, with some not included. The sample has about 2 million clones; approximately 94% are singletons. CDR3 size: 14 residues. The V gene lost 7 bases and the J gene lost 7 bases, with 17 bases spanning the gap. Germline V CDR1 and CDR2: SNHLY, FYNNEI. Study-level points and caveats: A reduction in generation probabilities was seen for non-shared clonotypes relative to those shared by all four donors.

Sequenced: naive CD8+ T cells sorted from blood. The sequence was obtained from a man between 18 and 35 years old in good health. V gene TRBV2 combines with J gene TRBJ1-5; tentative D call: TRBD1 (6 bases). In DNA, the CDR3 is TGTGCCAGCACCTCGCTGGGGGCGCGACAGCCCCAGCATTTT. Translating gives CASTSLGARQPQHF.